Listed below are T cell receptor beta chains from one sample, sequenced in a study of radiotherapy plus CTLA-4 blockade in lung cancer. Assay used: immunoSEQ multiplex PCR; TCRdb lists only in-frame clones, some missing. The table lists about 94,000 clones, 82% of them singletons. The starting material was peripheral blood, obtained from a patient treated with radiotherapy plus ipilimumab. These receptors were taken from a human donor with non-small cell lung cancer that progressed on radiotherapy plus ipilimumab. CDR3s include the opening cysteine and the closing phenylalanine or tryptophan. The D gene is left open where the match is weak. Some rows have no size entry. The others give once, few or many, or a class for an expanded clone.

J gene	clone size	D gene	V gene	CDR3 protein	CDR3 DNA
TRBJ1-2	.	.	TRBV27	CASSLSVSSGGGYTF	TGTGCCAGCAGTTTATCAGTCAGCTCGGGGGGTGGCTACACCTTC
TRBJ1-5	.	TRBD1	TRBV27	CASSKRQGGNQPQHF	TGTGCCAGCAGTAAGAGACAGGGCGGCAATCAGCCCCAGCATTTT
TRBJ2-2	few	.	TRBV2	CASRTQGEAGELFF	TGTGCCAGCAGGACGCAGGGGGAGGCCGGGGAGCTGTTTTTT
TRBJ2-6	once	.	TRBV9	CASSVVTAGANVLTF	TGTGCCAGCAGCGTAGTGACGGCGGGGGCCAACGTCCTGACTTTC
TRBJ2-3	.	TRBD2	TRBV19	CASSLTSGSTDTQYF	TGTGCCAGTAGTCTGACTAGCGGGAGCACAGATACGCAGTATTTT
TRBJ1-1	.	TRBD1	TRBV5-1	CASSYGTGGLNTEAFF	TGCGCCAGCAGCTATGGGACAGGCGGGCTGAACACTGAAGCTTTCTTT
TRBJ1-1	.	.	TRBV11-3	CASSLTGNTEAFF	TGTGCCAGCAGCCTTACGGGGAACACTGAAGCTTTCTTT
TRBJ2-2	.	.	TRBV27	CASSLPRTGRGKSYGELFF	TGTGCCAGCAGTTTACCTCGAACGGGGCGCGGGAAATCGTACGGGGAGCTGTTTTTT
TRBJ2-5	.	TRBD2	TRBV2	CASRTLAGGNKETQYF	TGTGCCAGCAGGACATTAGCGGGAGGAAATAAAGAGACCCAGTACTTC
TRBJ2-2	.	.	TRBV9	CASSEAGLTGNTGELFF	TGTGCCAGCAGCGAGGCCGGACTTACGGGTAACACCGGGGAGCTGTTTTTT
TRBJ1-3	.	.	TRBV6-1	CASSPKDIGGNTIYF	TGTGCCAGCAGCCCCAAGGACATCGGGGGAAACACCATATATTTT
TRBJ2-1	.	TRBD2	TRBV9	CASSVGAGELYEQFF	TGTGCCAGCAGCGTAGGAGCGGGAGAGTTGTATGAGCAGTTCTTC
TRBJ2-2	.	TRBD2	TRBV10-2	CASGRGSDTGELFF	TGCGCCAGCGGGAGGGGATCGGACACCGGGGAGCTGTTTTTT
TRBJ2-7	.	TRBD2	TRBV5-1	CASSPEGSGGSYEQYF	TGCGCCAGCAGCCCCGAAGGTTCGGGAGGTTCTTACGAGCAGTACTTC
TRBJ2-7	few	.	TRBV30	CAWKQETYEQYF	TGTGCCTGGAAGCAGGAGACGTACGAGCAGTACTTC
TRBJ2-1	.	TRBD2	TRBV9	CASSASGRADNEQFF	TGTGCCAGCAGCGCTAGCGGGAGGGCCGACAATGAGCAGTTCTTC
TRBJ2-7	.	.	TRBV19	CASSIDRGYEQYF	TGTGCCAGTAGTATCGACCGGGGCTACGAGCAGTACTTC
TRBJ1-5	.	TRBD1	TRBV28	CASTTWTGGYNNQPQHF	TGTGCCAGCACCACATGGACAGGGGGCTATAACAATCAGCCCCAGCATTTT
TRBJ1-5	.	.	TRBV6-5	CASSPAGDQPQHF	TGTGCCAGCAGTCCAGCAGGGGATCAGCCCCAGCATTTT
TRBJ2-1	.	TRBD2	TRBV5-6	CASSLRGSGRFF	TGTGCCAGCAGCTTGAGGGGTAGCGGGCGGTTCTTC
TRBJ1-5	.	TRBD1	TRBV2	CASSKGQPSNQPQHF	TGTGCCAGCAGTAAGGGACAGCCTAGCAATCAGCCCCAGCATTTT
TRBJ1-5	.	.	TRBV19	CASSSGWLSNQPQHF	TGTGCCAGTAGTTCAGGGTGGTTGAGCAATCAGCCCCAGCATTTT
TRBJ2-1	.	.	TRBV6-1	CASRGPNPYNEQFF	TGTGCCAGCCGCGGCCCGAATCCGTACAATGAGCAGTTCTTC
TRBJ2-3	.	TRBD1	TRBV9	CASSALDRVEDTQYF	TGTGCCAGCAGCGCGCTGGACAGGGTCGAAGATACGCAGTATTTT
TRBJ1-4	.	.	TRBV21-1	CASRLPGKLFF	TGTGCCAGCAGGCTACCCGGAAAACTGTTTTTT
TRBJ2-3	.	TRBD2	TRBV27	CASTLSAGASTDTQYF	TGTGCCAGCACTCTATCTGCGGGAGCTAGCACAGATACGCAGTATTTT
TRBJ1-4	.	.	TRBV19	CATHPGMNEKLFF	TGTGCCACTCATCCCGGGATGAATGAAAAACTGTTTTTT
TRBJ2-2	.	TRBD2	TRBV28	CASSPQRLADTGELFF	TGTGCCAGCAGCCCTCAACGACTAGCGGACACCGGGGAGCTGTTTTTT
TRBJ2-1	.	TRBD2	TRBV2	CATFGLVKNEQFF	TGTGCCACCTTCGGACTAGTCAAGAATGAGCAGTTCTTC